The clone carrying this TCR beta chain was seen repeatedly, ten times or more. Its antigen is unidentified. This sample is drawn from a study of response to subunit inactivated influenza vaccine. Study-wide findings and caveats: With each seasonal influenza vaccination, the authors suggested, few new T cells are recruited.

TCRdb re-called the RT-PCR reads with MiXCR, one entry per CDR3 protein. The sample has about 520,000 distinct CDR3 sequences, approximately 11% seen once. The V gene end was trimmed by 6 bases and the J gene end by 4 bases; junction bases not matched to a gene: 12. The CDR3 has 16 residues. Germline loops: CDR1 DFQATT, CDR2 SNEGSKA (reference sequence). This clonotype was sampled from a man aged 45-65 years who received an inactivated influenza vaccine. The starting material was PBMCs from blood, obtained roughly 47 days after vaccination. The chain uses TRBV20-1 and TRBJ2-1; 10 bases fit TRBD2. CDR3 nucleotides: TGCAGTGCCTCCGCTGGTAGCGGGGGGACATACAATGAGCAGTTCTTC. This gives the protein CSASAGSGGTYNEQFF.